These T cell receptor beta chains were read from a single sample in a study of T cells after yellow fever vaccination. TCRdb re-called the 5' RACE reads through MiXCR, storing one row per CDR3 protein. The sample includes about 360,000 distinct CDR3 sequences, around 6.4% of them seen just once. Sample: PBMCs, taken 5 days after the yellow fever booster vaccination. The receptors stem from a man younger than 45 who received the YFV17D yellow fever vaccine. The CDR3 runs from the conserved cysteine through the conserved F or W. The order of the fields is J gene, V gene, D gene, clone size, CDR3 protein, CDR3 DNA. The D gene is left open where the match is weak. Clone size is stated in some rows and not others, as once, few, many or a class when expanded.

j_gene: TRBJ2-7; v_gene: TRBV27; d_gene: -; abundance: many; CDR3aa: CASSFGPSYEQYF; CDR3nt: TGTGCCAGCAGTTTTGGTCCATCCTACGAGCAGTACTTC
j_gene: TRBJ2-3; v_gene: TRBV20-1; d_gene: -; abundance: many; CDR3aa: CSAAITGDTQYF; CDR3nt: TGCAGTGCAGCAATAACAGGAGATACGCAGTATTTT
j_gene: TRBJ1-5; v_gene: TRBV12-3/TRBV12-4; d_gene: -; abundance: many; CDR3aa: CASSLGNRRTQNQPQHF; CDR3nt: TGTGCCAGCAGTTTAGGAAACCGGAGGACACAGAATCAGCCCCAGCATTTT
j_gene: TRBJ2-1; v_gene: TRBV29-1; d_gene: TRBD1; abundance: -; CDR3aa: CSVETQGAWDEQFF; CDR3nt: TGCAGCGTTGAGACGCAGGGGGCCTGGGATGAGCAGTTCTTC
j_gene: TRBJ2-7; v_gene: TRBV7-2; d_gene: -; abundance: -; CDR3aa: CASSFDWGSYEQYF; CDR3nt: TGTGCCAGCAGCTTCGATTGGGGCTCCTACGAGCAGTACTTC
j_gene: TRBJ2-5; v_gene: TRBV7-2; d_gene: -; abundance: few; CDR3aa: CASSLDRQGGETQYF; CDR3nt: TGTGCCAGCAGCTTAGATCGCCAGGGGGGAGAGACCCAGTACTTC
j_gene: TRBJ2-3; v_gene: TRBV7-9; d_gene: -; abundance: many; CDR3aa: CASSFRERSSTDTQYF; CDR3nt: TGTGCCAGCAGCTTCAGGGAGCGGTCTAGCACAGATACGCAGTATTTT
j_gene: TRBJ1-3; v_gene: TRBV7-2; d_gene: -; abundance: -; CDR3aa: CASSLGLGLSGNTIYF; CDR3nt: TGTGCCAGCAGCCTCGGATTAGGCCTCTCTGGAAACACCATATATTTT
j_gene: TRBJ1-2; v_gene: TRBV3-1; d_gene: TRBD1; abundance: few; CDR3aa: CASSQEGARGYTF; CDR3nt: TGTGCCAGCAGCCAGGAGGGGGCAAGGGGCTACACCTTC
j_gene: TRBJ2-3; v_gene: TRBV5-1; d_gene: -; abundance: few; CDR3aa: CASSLGELAADTQYF; CDR3nt: TGCGCCAGCAGCTTGGGGGAGTTGGCGGCAGATACGCAGTATTTT
j_gene: TRBJ1-5; v_gene: TRBV15; d_gene: -; abundance: -; CDR3aa: CATSRIQGIRQPQHF; CDR3nt: TGTGCCACCAGCAGAATACAGGGTATACGGCAGCCCCAGCATTTT
j_gene: TRBJ2-5; v_gene: TRBV10-3; d_gene: TRBD1; abundance: -; CDR3aa: CAISPLLDRAKETQYF; CDR3nt: TGTGCCATCAGCCCCCTCTTAGACAGGGCAAAAGAGACCCAGTACTTC
j_gene: TRBJ2-1; v_gene: TRBV2; d_gene: TRBD2; abundance: many; CDR3aa: CASRYGTSAYNEQFF; CDR3nt: TGTGCCAGCAGGTATGGGACTAGCGCCTACAATGAGCAGTTCTTC
j_gene: TRBJ2-3; v_gene: TRBV7-2; d_gene: -; abundance: -; CDR3aa: CASSRDWRGLQYF; CDR3nt: TGTGCCAGCAGTAGGGACTGGCGGGGCCTGCAGTATTTT
j_gene: TRBJ2-3; v_gene: TRBV12-3/TRBV12-4; d_gene: -; abundance: few; CDR3aa: CASSPSGVSADTQYF; CDR3nt: TGTGCCAGCAGTCCCTCGGGGGTCAGTGCAGATACGCAGTATTTT
j_gene: TRBJ2-5; v_gene: TRBV5-1; d_gene: -; abundance: few; CDR3aa: CASSFNQGETQYF; CDR3nt: TGCGCCAGCAGCTTTAACCAAGGGGAGACCCAGTACTTC
j_gene: TRBJ2-7; v_gene: TRBV6-6; d_gene: -; abundance: -; CDR3aa: CASSYLSAEQYF; CDR3nt: TGTGCCAGCAGTTACCTATCAGCCGAGCAGTACTTC
j_gene: TRBJ2-7; v_gene: TRBV3-1; d_gene: -; abundance: -; CDR3aa: CASSQGPRQDYEQYF; CDR3nt: TGTGCCAGCAGCCAAGGTCCCAGACAGGACTACGAGCAGTACTTC
j_gene: TRBJ2-3; v_gene: TRBV10-3; d_gene: -; abundance: few; CDR3aa: CAISHRDGSDTQYF; CDR3nt: TGTGCCATCAGCCACAGGGACGGGTCAGATACGCAGTATTTT
j_gene: TRBJ2-7; v_gene: TRBV4-2; d_gene: -; abundance: few; CDR3aa: CASSQVAETIYEQYF; CDR3nt: TGTGCCAGCAGCCAAGTGGCGGAGACTATCTACGAGCAGTACTTC
j_gene: TRBJ1-5; v_gene: TRBV7-2; d_gene: -; abundance: -; CDR3aa: CASSLVSGTQNQPQHF; CDR3nt: TGTGCCAGCAGCTTAGTCTCCGGGACACAGAATCAGCCCCAGCATTTT
j_gene: TRBJ2-1; v_gene: TRBV12-3/TRBV12-4; d_gene: TRBD2; abundance: many; CDR3aa: CASSSLSTSRQYNEQFF; CDR3nt: TGTGCCAGCAGTTCCCTCTCGACTAGCAGACAGTACAATGAGCAGTTCTTC
j_gene: TRBJ1-3; v_gene: TRBV11-2; d_gene: -; abundance: few; CDR3aa: CASSLDHRVRNTIYF; CDR3nt: TGTGCCAGCAGCTTAGATCACAGAGTTCGAAACACCATATATTTT
j_gene: TRBJ2-2; v_gene: TRBV5-4; d_gene: TRBD1; abundance: few; CDR3aa: CASSFGTGHNTGELFF; CDR3nt: TGTGCCAGCAGCTTTGGGACAGGTCATAACACCGGGGAGCTGTTTTTT
j_gene: TRBJ2-4; v_gene: TRBV6-2/TRBV6-3; d_gene: TRBD2; abundance: -; CDR3aa: CASRLGGRTIQYF; CDR3nt: TGTGCCAGCAGGCTCGGCGGGAGGACCATTCAGTACTTC
j_gene: TRBJ2-2; v_gene: TRBV10-3; d_gene: TRBD2; abundance: -; CDR3aa: CAMRTSVSGGELFF; CDR3nt: TGTGCCATGAGAACTAGCGTGTCTGGCGGGGAGCTGTTTTTT
j_gene: TRBJ1-2; v_gene: TRBV7-9; d_gene: -; abundance: -; CDR3aa: CASSLGTDGYTF; CDR3nt: TGTGCCAGCAGCTTAGGGACAGATGGCTACACCTTC
j_gene: TRBJ2-2; v_gene: TRBV5-4; d_gene: -; abundance: few; CDR3aa: CASGGPELTNAGELFF; CDR3nt: TGTGCCAGCGGGGGGCCCGAACTAACCAACGCCGGGGAGCTGTTTTTT